Each of the 20 T cell receptor beta chains below was sequenced from the same sample in a study of blood T cell repertoires in COVID-19. Only in-frame clones appear in the TCRdb table, and some are missing; sequencing was by immunoSEQ multiplex PCR. The sample gives roughly 300,000 clones, roughly 93% of which show up once; about 2.3% is in the top ten. Sequencing was done on a sample of PBMCs or T cells enriched from blood (not recorded which). Every receptor here comes from a woman aged 40 to 50 with acute COVID-19.

This clone was counted between two and nine times. V and J are TRBV19 and TRBJ2-5, with TRBD2 matching over 10 bases. The V gene end was trimmed by 2 bases and the J gene end by 3 bases; junction bases not matched to a gene: 6. Germline CDR1 is LNHDA and CDR2 is SQIVND (reference sequence). This CDR3 is built from 16 residues. In DNA, the CDR3 is TGTGCCAGTAGTATAATAAGCGGGGGGGCAAAAGAGACCCAGTACTTC. Its translation is CASSIISGGAKETQYF.

The genes are TRBV28 and TRBJ2-5; maybe TRBD2 (7 bases). Trimming took off 1 base at V and 7 bases at J, with 13 bases between the two ends. This CDR3 region has 14 residues. Germline loops: CDR1 MDHEN, CDR2 SYDVKM. CDR3: CASSLFGGRGTQYF. CDR3 coding DNA: TGTGCCAGCAGTTTATTCGGGGGGCGCGGGACCCAGTACTTC. Supplemented by reference TRBV28 and TRBJ2-5, the full variable domain reads DVKVTQSSRYLVKRTGEKVFLECVQDMDHENMFWYRQDPGLGLRLIYFSYDVKMKEKGDIPEGYSVSREKKERFSLILESASTNQTSMYLCASSLFGGRGTQYFGPGTRLLVL.

This chain joins TRBV9 and TRBJ2-5; 8 positions match TRBD2. V shed 2 bases, J shed 5 bases, and the junction held 5 bases outside the gene matches. Germline values: CDR1 SGDLS, CDR2 YYNGEE. This CDR3 region has 14 residues. As DNA, the CDR3 is TGTGCCAGCAGCGTCGGACTAGCTTTTGAGACCCAGTACTTC. Translated, it gives CASSVGLAFETQYF.

The gene calls are TRBV11-2 and TRBJ2-1, with no clear D. The germline V gene has CDR1 SGHAT and CDR2 FQNNGV. The CDR3 loop spans 14 amino acids. V was cut by 3 bases and J by 0 bases, with 6 bases left in between. CDR3 sequence: CASSFLGSYNEQFF. Written as DNA, the CDR3 is TGTGCCAGCAGCTTCCTAGGCTCCTACAATGAGCAGTTCTTC.

This clone was seen a single time. The chain uses TRBV10-1 and TRBJ2-5, with 11 bases identical to TRBD2. J lost 3 bases, V lost 2 bases, and 11 bases had no gene match. Per the germline V gene, CDR1 is WNHNN and CDR2 is SYGVQD (reference sequence). The CDR3 runs to 18 residues. CDR3 sequence (DNA): TGCGCCAGCAGTGAGGGGCTAGCGGGGGGACAGGCCAAAGAGACCCAGTACTTC. This translates into CASSEGLAGGQAKETQYF.

This clone has only one observation. V and J are TRBV5-1 and TRBJ2-7; 11 nucleotides align to TRBD2. CDR3 size: 17 residues. The germline V gene encodes CDR1 SGHRS and CDR2 YFSETQ. V shed 2 bases and J 2 bases; nucleotides not matched to a gene: 9. CDR3 protein: CASSLLQTSGTPYEQYF. As DNA, the CDR3 is TGCGCCAGCAGCTTATTACAGACTAGCGGGACCCCCTACGAGCAGTACTTC.

This clone was picked up many times. The chain links TRBV12-5 to TRBJ1-2; perhaps TRBD1 as D (5 bases). V gave up 6 bases and J gave up 3 bases, with 20 bases separating them. There are 16 residues in the CDR3. Germline V CDR1 and CDR2: LGHNT, FRNRAP. CDR3 in DNA: TGTGCTAGTGGGGATTATAGACAGCCAACCTACTATGGCTACACCTTC. Its translation: CASGDYRQPTYYGYTF.

This sequence joins TRBV11-3 and TRBJ1-1, with D unclear. Germline V gene lookup returns CDR1 SGHNT and CDR2 YENEEA. CDR3 length: 14 residues. Trimming shortened V by 4 bases and J by 4 bases, and 13 bases separated the two germline ends. The CDR3 region has the DNA TGTGCCAGCAGCTCGAGTGGGCAGAGCACTGAAGCTTTCTTT. Translated: CASSSSGQSTEAFF.

The chain links TRBV19 to TRBJ1-1; D may be TRBD1 (5 bases). The germline CDR1 and CDR2 sequences are LNHDA and SQIVND (reference sequence). The CDR3 contains 15 residues. V lost 5 bases to trimming and J lost 3 bases, with 16 bases between them. Here the CDR3 DNA reads TGTGCCAGTAGTTCACGACAGTGGGGATACACTGAAGCTTTCTTT. It encodes CASSSRQWGYTEAFF.

The rearrangement joins TRBV7-2 to TRBJ2-2; perhaps TRBD2 as D (6 bases). There are 17 residues in the CDR3. The V gene's germline CDR1 is SGHTA and CDR2 FQGNSA. Trimming shortened V by 1 base and J by 3 bases, and 15 bases separated the two germline ends. In DNA form, the CDR3 reads TGTGCCAGCAGCTTAGACCGGCGCGGGAAGTACACCGGGGAGCTGTTTTTT. It translates to CASSLDRRGKYTGELFF.

This chain connects TRBV7-9 to TRBJ2-1; TRBD2 aligns across 11 bases. In germline, CDR1 is SEHNR, CDR2 FQNEAQ (reference sequence). The V segment lost 5 bases and the J segment 8 bases; nucleotides outside the gene matches: 11. This CDR3 is 16 amino acids long. The CDR3, as DNA: TGTGCCAGCAGCGTACGATCTAGCGGGGGGATCCATGAGCAGTTCTTC. Protein sequence: CASSVRSSGGIHEQFF. The whole variable domain, remainder taken from reference TRBV7-9 and TRBJ2-1, is DTGVSQNPRHKITKRGQNVTFRCDPISEHNRLYWYRQTLGQGPEFLTYFQNEAQLEKSRLLSDRFSAERPKGSFSTLEIQRTEQGDSAMYLCASSVRSSGGIHEQFFGPGTRLTVL.

The chain is built from TRBV7-2 and TRBJ1-2; TRBD1 aligns across 7 bases. The V segment lost 6 bases and the J segment 1 base; nucleotides outside the gene matches: 8. Looked up from germline, CDR1 is SGHTA and CDR2 is FQGNSA. CDR3 length: 15 residues. This CDR3 reads CASSGGTASNYGYTF. The CDR3 bases are TGTGCCAGCAGTGGAGGGACAGCCAGTAACTATGGCTACACCTTC. The full variable domain, rest sourced from reference TRBV7-2 and TRBJ1-2, is GAGVSQSPSNKVTEKGKDVELRCDPISGHTALYWYRQSLGQGLEFLIYFQGNSAPDKSGLPSDRFSAERTGGSVSTLTIQRTQQEDSAVYLCASSGGTASNYGYTFGSGTRLTVV.

The chain links TRBV18 to TRBJ1-4, with TRBD1 identical over 9 bases. V shed 4 bases and J 5 bases; nucleotides not matched to a gene: 8. This CDR3 is built from 16 residues. Germline CDR1 KGHSH, CDR2 LQKENI. CDR3 in DNA: TGTGCCAGCTCACATCGACCGGGACAGGGAAATGAAAAACTGTTTTTT. Encoded protein: CASSHRPGQGNEKLFF.

The chain has TRBV6-2 or TRBV6-3 and TRBJ2-3; D might be TRBD2 (6 bases). V lost 2 bases, J lost 6 bases, and 9 bases lay in between. This CDR3 is built from 13 residues. Germline-derived CDR1 and CDR2 are MNHEY and SVGEGT. CDR3 bases: TGTGCCAGCAGTTACCGGAGGGCGGATACGCAGTATTTT. Its protein product is CASSYRRADTQYF.

V and J are TRBV3-1 (or the pseudogene TRBV3-2) and TRBJ2-1; a possible D gene is TRBD1 (5 bases). This CDR3 contains 13 residues. The germline V and J ends were trimmed by 4 bases and 4 bases, with 8 bases remaining between them. Germline lookup yields CDR1 LGHDT and CDR2 YNNKEL (reference sequence). The CDR3 nucleotides read TGTGCCAGCAGCCGACGACAGTACAATGAGCAGTTCTTC. Translated, it gives CASSRRQYNEQFF.

The CDR3 region is CASPDRGNTEAFF. CDR3 coding DNA: TGTGCCAGTCCGGACAGGGGGAACACTGAAGCTTTCTTT. The V and J genes are TRBV19 and TRBJ1-1, with TRBD1 matching 9 bases. The CDR3 spans 13 residues. CDR1 is LNHDA and CDR2 is SQIVND in the germline V gene (reference sequence). V was clipped by 8 bases and J by 1 base; unmatched bases: 2.

This clone was detected once. The chain carries TRBV27 and TRBJ2-2; TRBD2 matches 8 bases. The CDR3 has 16 residues. Trimming at V came to 5 bases and at J to 6 bases, leaving 11 bases not matched to a gene. CDR1 and CDR2 (germline): MNHEY, SMNVEV (reference sequence). CDR3 in amino acids: CASSARAYGGAGELFF. Written as DNA, the CDR3 is TGTGCCAGCAGTGCAAGGGCCTACGGGGGGGCCGGGGAGCTGTTTTTT.

This CDR3 reads CASSTGQGVQNTQYF. The CDR3 DNA reads TGTGCCAGCTCTACTGGACAGGGGGTGCAAAATACGCAGTATTTT. The chain carries TRBV18 and TRBJ2-3; 10 bases fit TRBD1. The CDR3 covers 15 residues. V was pared by 6 bases and J by 7 bases, with 10 bases of the junction left unmatched. The germline V gene encodes CDR1 KGHSH and CDR2 LQKENI.

The rearrangement links TRBV19 to TRBJ1-5; 10 nucleotides agree with TRBD1. The V gene's germline CDR1 is LNHDA and CDR2 SQIVND (reference sequence). With V trimmed by 1 base and J by 4 bases, 7 bases remained unmatched. CDR3 length equals 17 residues. The CDR3 loop reads CASSIAPLGQGNQPQHF. The CDR3 coding sequence is TGTGCCAGTAGTATAGCCCCCCTGGGACAGGGGAATCAGCCCCAGCATTTT.

The chain employs TRBV19 and TRBJ1-2, with D tentatively TRBD1 (6 bases). This CDR3 is built from 11 residues. The germline gives CDR1 LNHDA, CDR2 SQIVND (reference sequence). V gave up 5 bases and J gave up 8 bases, with 9 bases separating them. The CDR3 nucleotides are TGTGCCAGTAGTGGGACACGCGGCTACACCTTC. It codes for CASSGTRGYTF.